These 30 T cell receptor beta chains were sequenced from one sample in a study of blood T cell repertoires in COVID-19. Here immunoSEQ multiplex PCR was the method, and the copy in TCRdb shows in-frame clones only, minus some. The data show a few hundred thousand clones, with 88% seen just once and under 5% held by the top ten. Input material: peripheral blood. The receptors here all came from a woman aged 45-65 years with active or convalescent COVID-19.

A word on this clone: The same CDR3 can be traced to other DNA sequences in this sample. J is TRBJ2-5 and V is TRBV28; D is undetermined. Germline V gene data show CDR1 as MDHEN and CDR2 as SYDVKM. This CDR3 comprises 11 residues. V lost 2 bases and J lost 5, with 3 bases in between. CDR3 amino acids: CASSLRETQYF. The CDR3 nucleotides read TGTGCCAGCAGTTTACGGGAGACCCAGTACTTC. Drawing the rest from reference TRBV28 and TRBJ2-5, the complete variable domain is DVKVTQSSRYLVKRTGEKVFLECVQDMDHENMFWYRQDPGLGLRLIYFSYDVKMKEKGDIPEGYSVSREKKERFSLILESASTNQTSMYLCASSLRETQYFGPGTRLLVL.

V gene TRBV2 combines with J gene TRBJ1-2, with D perhaps TRBD1 (6 bases). The CDR3 has 14 amino acids. Germline loops: CDR1 SNHLY, CDR2 FYNNEI. Trimming pared 2 bases from V and 8 bases from J, leaving 15 bases between. The CDR3 DNA sequence: TGTGCCAGCAGTGAAAACAGGGATAGTTACGGCTACACCTTC. Its protein product is CASSENRDSYGYTF.

The rearrangement links TRBV27 to TRBJ1-5, with TRBD1 identical over 7 bases. The CDR3 extends over 15 amino acids. V trimming: 3 bases; J trimming: 4 bases; junction bases outside the gene matches: 6. Per the germline V gene, CDR1 is MNHEY and CDR2 is SMNVEV (reference sequence). CDR3 protein: CASSFLGQANQPQHF. DNA of the CDR3: TGTGCCAGCAGTTTCCTTGGACAGGCTAATCAGCCCCAGCATTTT.

The V call is TRBV28, the J call TRBJ2-7; 8 bases agree with TRBD1. The CDR3 contains 14 residues. The germline V gene encodes CDR1 MDHEN and CDR2 SYDVKM. Losses at the gene ends were 8 bases for V and 4 bases for J; bases not matched to a gene: 10. The CDR3, as DNA: TGTGCCAGCTCCACGACAGGGGCAGTTTACGAGCAGTACTTC. Its translation: CASSTTGAVYEQYF.

The chain uses TRBV14 and TRBJ1-1, with 7 nucleotides matching TRBD1. Unmatched junction bases numbered 13, after V lost 0 bases and J lost 0 bases. The germline V gene has CDR1 SGHDN and CDR2 FVKESK. This CDR3 has 19 residues. The CDR3 is CASSQDLGRDSSMNTEAFF. CDR3 nucleotide sequence: TGTGCCAGCAGCCAAGATCTGGGCAGGGACAGTTCCATGAACACTGAAGCTTTCTTT.

The chain is built from TRBV10-3 and TRBJ2-1; TRBD2 matches at 10 bases. From germline, CDR1 is ENHRY and CDR2 SYGVKD. The ends lost 0 bases at V and 5 bases at J; junction bases unmatched: 1. This CDR3 is built from 15 residues. CDR3 DNA sequence: TGTGCCATCAGTGAGTCGGGGACTAGCGACAATGAGCAGTTCTTC. It encodes CAISESGTSDNEQFF.

Only a few counts were recorded for this clone. V gene TRBV6-5 combines with J gene TRBJ2-7; 8 nucleotides match TRBD1. CDR3 size: 14 residues. V trimming: 6 bases; J trimming: 6 bases; junction bases outside the gene matches: 10. Per the germline V gene, CDR1 is MNHEY and CDR2 is SVGAGI. CDR3 in amino acids: CASRRTGLSFEQYF. In DNA form, the CDR3 reads TGTGCCAGCAGGAGGACAGGGCTATCTTTCGAGCAGTACTTC.

This sequence joins TRBV28 and TRBJ1-2, with D possibly matching TRBD1 (6 bases). The V and J ends lost 5 bases and 4 bases respectively, with 29 bases between them. This CDR3 has 19 residues. Looked up from germline, CDR1 is MDHEN and CDR2 is SYDVKM. CDR3 DNA sequence: TGTGCCAGCAGTGGACAGAGGTCCGTCCTCTCCCTGACACTCTATGGCTACACCTTC. Translation gives CASSGQRSVLSLTLYGYTF.

The chain carries TRBV5-1 and TRBJ2-1, with 9 bases aligning to TRBD2. The CDR3 has 15 residues. Germline CDR1 reads SGHRS; CDR2 reads YFSETQ. V trimming: 1 base; J trimming: 7 bases; junction bases outside the gene matches: 6. The CDR3 protein is CASSLLAGSGNEQFF. Written as DNA, the CDR3 is TGCGCCAGCAGCTTGCTAGCGGGGTCTGGGAATGAGCAGTTCTTC.

V usage is TRBV6-6 and J usage is TRBJ2-3, with D hard to call. Germline V lookup: CDR1 MNHNY, CDR2 SVGAGI (reference sequence). The CDR3 has 11 residues. Trimming pared 7 bases from V and 2 bases from J, leaving 4 bases between. The CDR3 nucleotides read TGTGCCAGCACTACCACAGATACGCAGTATTTT. This codes for CASTTTDTQYF.

CDR3 protein: CASSLLTGGEDEQYF. CDR3 DNA: TGTGCCAGCTCACTCCTGACAGGGGGCGAAGACGAGCAGTACTTC. V and J are TRBV18 and TRBJ2-7, with 10 nucleotides matching TRBD1. Trimming at V came to 4 bases and at J to 5 bases, leaving 8 bases not matched to a gene. CDR3 size: 15 residues. Per the germline V gene, CDR1 is KGHSH and CDR2 is LQKENI.

The J gene is TRBJ2-3, the V gene TRBV9; 10 nucleotides line up with TRBD2. There are 15 residues in the CDR3. CDR1 SGDLS and CDR2 YYNGEE come from the germline V gene. The V gene end was trimmed by 2 bases and the J gene end by 7 bases; junction bases not matched to a gene: 7. The CDR3 region is CASSVQLAGSNTQYF. The CDR3 nucleotides are TGTGCCAGCAGCGTTCAACTAGCGGGATCCAATACGCAGTATTTT. Full variable domain (outside the CDR3, taken from reference TRBV9 and TRBJ2-3): DSGVTQTPKHLITATGQRVTLRCSPRSGDLSVYWYQQSLDQGLQFLIQYYNGEERAKGNILERFSAQQFPDLHSELNLSSLELGDSALYFCASSVQLAGSNTQYFGPGTRLTVL.

This sequence joins TRBV9 and TRBJ1-2; 10 nucleotides agree with TRBD1. The V gene end was trimmed by 0 bases and the J gene end by 2 bases; junction bases not matched to a gene: 1. Germline V lookup: CDR1 SGDLS, CDR2 YYNGEE. The length of the CDR3 is 15 residues. The CDR3 loop reads CASSVGTGGNYGYTF. The CDR3 region has the DNA TGTGCCAGCAGCGTAGGGACAGGGGGGAACTATGGCTACACCTTC.

V and J are TRBV4-2 and TRBJ2-1; 9 positions agree with TRBD1. The V gene's germline CDR1 is LGHNA and CDR2 YNFKEQ. V was clipped by 6 bases and J by 4 bases; unmatched bases: 7. This CDR3 has 15 residues. The CDR3 protein is CASSLDRGLYNEQFF. CDR3 sequence (DNA): TGTGCCAGCAGTCTGGACAGGGGTTTATACAATGAGCAGTTCTTC.

This chain uses TRBV5-1 with TRBJ2-1, with 8 bases identical to TRBD2. The CDR3 extends over 14 amino acids. Trimming removed 5 bases from V and 7 bases from J; junction bases left unmatched: 8. CDR1 is SGHRS and CDR2 is YFSETQ in the germline V gene. The DNA of the CDR3 is TGCGCCAGCAGGTTAGCGGGGAGGGAGAATGAGCAGTTCTTC. Residues: CASRLAGRENEQFF.

The chain links TRBV27 to TRBJ2-7; 9 positions agree with TRBD1. V gave up 4 bases and J gave up 3 bases; unmatched junction bases: 7. This CDR3 region has 15 residues. Germline CDR1 is MNHEY and CDR2 is SMNVEV (reference sequence). Here the CDR3 reads CASSSSGTGFYEQYF. CDR3 in DNA: TGTGCCAGCAGTTCCTCCGGGACAGGGTTCTACGAGCAGTACTTC.

The chain is built from TRBV30 and TRBJ2-2, with D possibly matching TRBD2 (7 bases). V lost 0 bases and J lost 7, with 15 bases in between. The V gene's germline CDR1 is GTSNPN and CDR2 SVGIG (reference sequence). The CDR3 has 15 residues. The CDR3 loop is CAWSVGRGDDGELFF. The CDR3 DNA follows: TGTGCCTGGAGTGTAGGGAGGGGGGATGACGGGGAGCTGTTTTTT.

The chain uses TRBV5-1 and TRBJ2-7; 9 bases match TRBD1. Germline CDR1 reads SGHRS; CDR2 reads YFSETQ. This CDR3 is built from 15 residues. After removal of 4 bases from V and 2 bases from J, the junction contained 7 bases not matched to a gene. The DNA of the CDR3 is TGCGCCAGCAGCCTCCCGGGACAGGGCGCCTACGAGCAGTACTTC. Its translation is CASSLPGQGAYEQYF.

This clone was counted ten times or more. The chain joins TRBV5-4 to TRBJ1-2; a weak D match, TRBD1 (5 bases). Germline V CDR1 and CDR2: SGHNT, YYREEE (reference sequence). The CDR3 has 15 residues. V lost 0 bases, J lost 6 bases, and 15 bases lay in between. The DNA of the CDR3 is TGTGCCAGCAGCTTGGCCGATCAGGGATTCAATGGCTACACCTTC. Protein sequence: CASSLADQGFNGYTF. The complete variable domain, with remaining parts taken from reference TRBV5-4 and TRBJ1-2, reads ETGVTQSPTHLIKTRGQQVTLRCSSQSGHNTVSWYQQALGQGPQFIFQYYREEENGRGNFPPRFSGLQFPNYSSELNVNALELDDSALYLCASSLADQGFNGYTFGSGTRLTVV.

This chain joins TRBV6-6 and TRBJ1-4; unclear D gene. Per the germline V gene, CDR1 is MNHNY and CDR2 is SVGAGI (reference sequence). The CDR3 is 14 amino acids. The V and J ends lost 0 bases and 5 bases respectively, with 7 bases between them. DNA of the CDR3: TGTGCCAGCAGTTACTCGACTACGAATGAAAAACTGTTTTTT. Protein product: CASSYSTTNEKLFF.

The chain joins TRBV7-9 to TRBJ1-2; D not resolved. CDR1 is SEHNR, CDR2 FQNEAQ, per germline (reference sequence). V was trimmed by 7 bases and J by 4 bases, leaving 7 bases between them. This CDR3 has 11 residues. Here the CDR3 reads CASISFYGYTF. The CDR3 DNA reads as TGTGCCAGCATTTCCTTCTATGGCTACACCTTC.

The V gene is TRBV7-9, the J gene TRBJ2-5; 10 positions agree with TRBD2. The ends lost 1 base at V and 7 bases at J; junction bases unmatched: 6. This CDR3 comprises 15 residues. Germline V lookup: CDR1 SEHNR, CDR2 FQNEAQ (reference sequence). CDR3 DNA: TGTGCCAGCAGCTTAGGGCTAGCGGGAGTGGCGACCCAGTACTTC. Translating it yields CASSLGLAGVATQYF.

This clone came up once. The gene calls are TRBV15 and TRBJ2-3, with 8 bases aligning to TRBD2. Germline CDR1 and CDR2: LNHNV and YYDKDF (reference sequence). The CDR3 length is 15 residues. V lost 4 bases and J lost 1; bases outside the gene matches: 4. The CDR3 DNA is TGTGCCACCAGCAAGGGTAGCGGGGGCACAGATACGCAGTATTTT. Its protein is CATSKGSGGTDTQYF.

This clone was observed a handful of times. The gene calls are TRBV20-1 and TRBJ1-2; TRBD1 matches at 9 bases. Germline lookup yields CDR1 DFQATT and CDR2 SNEGSKA (reference sequence). This CDR3 comprises 13 residues. Trimming removed 3 bases from V and 8 bases from J; junction bases left unmatched: 7. This CDR3 reads CSASMGTGIGYTF. The CDR3, as DNA: TGCAGTGCTAGTATGGGGACAGGGATCGGCTACACCTTC.

This clone was seen only a few times. The chain is built from TRBV5-6 and TRBJ2-7; D might be TRBD1 (6 bases). The CDR3 loop spans 14 amino acids. V was shortened by 0 bases and J by 6 bases, with 13 bases between the two germline ends. Germline CDR1 SGHDT, CDR2 YYEEEE. The CDR3 here is CASSLVGGEGEQYF. The CDR3 nucleotides are TGTGCCAGCAGCTTGGTAGGGGGAGAGGGCGAGCAGTACTTC.

This rearrangement joins TRBV20-1 to TRBJ2-7; D not resolved. CDR3 size: 13 residues. With 3 bases removed from V and 1 base from J, the gap between germline ends came to 10 bases. Germline V lookup: CDR1 DFQATT, CDR2 SNEGSKA (reference sequence). The CDR3 nucleotides are TGCAGTGCTAGTTGGCCAGGATCCTACGAGCAGTACTTC. Protein product: CSASWPGSYEQYF.

As to this clone: Other DNA sequences in this sample translate to the same CDR3. This chain joins TRBV7-2 and TRBJ2-7; 8 bases match TRBD2. The CDR3 spans 14 residues. CDR1 SGHTA and CDR2 FQGNSA come from the germline V gene. Germline trimming cut 0 bases from V and 4 bases from J; bases unmatched to any gene: 2. The CDR3 is CASSLASGTYEQYF. CDR3 sequence (DNA): TGTGCCAGCAGCTTAGCTAGCGGGACATACGAGCAGTACTTC.

The chain uses TRBV5-4 and TRBJ1-5; TRBD1 agrees at 7 bases. Germline V lookup: CDR1 SGHNT, CDR2 YYREEE (reference sequence). J lost 6 bases, V lost 4 bases, and 10 bases had no gene match. This CDR3 contains 15 residues. The CDR3 bases are TGTGCCAGCAGCCCCGACAGGGACGAAAGTCAGCCCCAGCATTTT. It yields the protein CASSPDRDESQPQHF.

The gene calls are TRBV19 and TRBJ2-7; D gene unclear. Trimming removed 1 base at V and 1 base at J, with 11 bases between. The CDR3 has 15 residues. Germline V CDR1 and CDR2: LNHDA, SQIVND (reference sequence). The CDR3 region has the DNA TGTGCCAGTAGTATAGCGCACAGAGCTTCCTACGAGCAGTACTTC. Translated: CASSIAHRASYEQYF.

V usage is TRBV7-8 and J usage is TRBJ2-7; TRBD2 matches 13 bases. Per germline, CDR1 SGHVS and CDR2 FQNEAQ. V lost 2 bases, J lost 3 bases, and 7 bases stayed unmatched. This CDR3 is 17 amino acids long. The CDR3 reads CASSLTGLAGVIYEQYF. The DNA for the CDR3 is TGTGCCAGCAGCTTAACAGGACTAGCGGGAGTAATCTACGAGCAGTACTTC. The full variable domain, completed using reference TRBV7-8 and TRBJ2-7, is GAGVSQSPRYKVAKRGQDVALRCDPISGHVSLFWYQQALGQGPEFLTYFQNEAQLDKSGLPSDRFFAERPEGSVSTLKIQRTQQEDSAVYLCASSLTGLAGVIYEQYFGPGTRLTVT.